These T cell receptor beta chains were read from a single sample in a study of blood T cells in healthy people across ages. TCRdb fed the 5' RACE reads into MiXCR, producing one record per CDR3 protein. This table holds 1.5 million to 1.8 million distinct CDR3 sequences, 35% to 45% found once. The sample was blood. All receptors come from a woman between 18 and 29 years old in good health. The CDR3 runs from the conserved cysteine through the conserved F or W. Each record gives: V gene, CDR3 length, J gene, D gene, clone size, CDR3 DNA, CDR3 protein. The D gene is left open where the match is weak. For some rows the clone size is stated as once, few or many, or as a class when expanded; others skip it.

V gene: TRBV9; CDR3 length: 15; J gene: TRBJ2-7; D gene: -; clone size: -; CDR3 DNA: TGTGCCAGCAGCGTACGAGGGATATATGAGGACGAGCAGTACTTC; CDR3 protein: CASSVRGIYEDEQYF
V gene: TRBV12-3/TRBV12-4; CDR3 length: 16; J gene: TRBJ2-3; D gene: -; clone size: -; CDR3 DNA: TGTGCCAGCAGTCCTCCTCTGGTAGCGGCGGGGTCAGGGCAGTATTTT; CDR3 protein: CASSPPLVAAGSGQYF
V gene: TRBV11-2; CDR3 length: 14; J gene: TRBJ1-2; D gene: -; clone size: few; CDR3 DNA: TGTGCCAGCAGCTTAGCCCGTTTTAACTATGGCTACACCTTC; CDR3 protein: CASSLARFNYGYTF
V gene: TRBV7-9; CDR3 length: 14; J gene: TRBJ2-5; D gene: -; clone size: -; CDR3 DNA: TGTGCCAGCGGTGAGGGGGGAATACAAGAGACCCAGTACTTC; CDR3 protein: CASGEGGIQETQYF
V gene: TRBV4-3; CDR3 length: 13; J gene: TRBJ1-2; D gene: -; clone size: -; CDR3 DNA: TGCGCCAGCAGCCAAGAGGCTGCCTATGGCTACACCTTC; CDR3 protein: CASSQEAAYGYTF
V gene: TRBV4-1; CDR3 length: 18; J gene: TRBJ1-5; D gene: -; clone size: -; CDR3 DNA: TGCGCCAGCAGCCACCCGGCGAGGGGCTCATATAGCAATCAGCCCCAGCATTTT; CDR3 protein: CASSHPARGSYSNQPQHF
V gene: TRBV7-2; CDR3 length: 15; J gene: TRBJ2-7; D gene: -; clone size: -; CDR3 DNA: TGTGCCAGCAGCTTAGTGGTGGGCGAAGGGGTTGAGCAGTACTTC; CDR3 protein: CASSLVVGEGVEQYF
V gene: TRBV12-3/TRBV12-4; CDR3 length: 16; J gene: TRBJ1-5; D gene: -; clone size: -; CDR3 DNA: TGTGCCAGCAGGGGGGGGTTGGGGTATGGCAATCAGCCCCAGCATTTT; CDR3 protein: CASRGGLGYGNQPQHF
V gene: TRBV20-1; CDR3 length: 15; J gene: TRBJ2-1; D gene: TRBD2; clone size: -; CDR3 DNA: TGCAGTGCGAGACTAGCGGGGGGCCGACACAATGAGCAGTTCTTC; CDR3 protein: CSARLAGGRHNEQFF
V gene: TRBV15; CDR3 length: 14; J gene: TRBJ2-1; D gene: -; clone size: -; CDR3 DNA: TGTGCCACCAATAGGCTACGCTCCTACAATGAGCAGTTCTTC; CDR3 protein: CATNRLRSYNEQFF
V gene: TRBV6-2/TRBV6-3; CDR3 length: 15; J gene: TRBJ2-1; D gene: TRBD2; clone size: few; CDR3 DNA: TGTGCCAGCAGTTACGGGGCGGGGGGGTTCAATGAGCAGTTCTTC; CDR3 protein: CASSYGAGGFNEQFF
V gene: TRBV7-2; CDR3 length: 12; J gene: TRBJ2-3; D gene: -; clone size: few; CDR3 DNA: TGTGCCAGCAGCTTATTCGACAGACCAGGGTATTTT; CDR3 protein: CASSLFDRPGYF
V gene: TRBV27; CDR3 length: 18; J gene: TRBJ2-3; D gene: -; clone size: few; CDR3 DNA: TGTGCCAGCAGTTTATCTTGGGGGGTTAGGGCCGGCACAGATACGCAGTATTTT; CDR3 protein: CASSLSWGVRAGTDTQYF
V gene: TRBV20-1; CDR3 length: 15; J gene: TRBJ2-1; D gene: -; clone size: -; CDR3 DNA: TGCAGTGCTAGAGCGAGACGGGCCGGCCTCGATGAGCAGTTCTTC; CDR3 protein: CSARARRAGLDEQFF
V gene: TRBV20-1; CDR3 length: 13; J gene: TRBJ2-3; D gene: -; clone size: few; CDR3 DNA: TGCAGTGCTAGGAACCCTAGCACAGATACGCAGTATTTT; CDR3 protein: CSARNPSTDTQYF
V gene: TRBV7-2; CDR3 length: 13; J gene: TRBJ2-7; D gene: -; clone size: -; CDR3 DNA: TGTGCCAGCAGCTTGACAGGTTCGTCCGAGCAGTACTTC; CDR3 protein: CASSLTGSSEQYF
V gene: TRBV11-1; CDR3 length: 15; J gene: TRBJ2-1; D gene: TRBD1; clone size: few; CDR3 DNA: TGTGCCAGCACCCCGCGAGGACAGGGGGATCATGAGCAGTTCTTC; CDR3 protein: CASTPRGQGDHEQFF
V gene: TRBV9; CDR3 length: 13; J gene: TRBJ2-7; D gene: -; clone size: few; CDR3 DNA: TGTGCCAGCAGCGCGACTAGTTGGTCCGAGCAGTACTTC; CDR3 protein: CASSATSWSEQYF
V gene: TRBV29-1; CDR3 length: 13; J gene: TRBJ1-1; D gene: -; clone size: -; CDR3 DNA: TGCAGCGTTGGGGAGACCTTTAACACTGAAGCTTTCTTT; CDR3 protein: CSVGETFNTEAFF
V gene: TRBV5-1; CDR3 length: 13; J gene: TRBJ2-1; D gene: -; clone size: -; CDR3 DNA: TGCGCCAGCAGTCCACAATGGCACAATGAGCAGTTCTTC; CDR3 protein: CASSPQWHNEQFF
V gene: TRBV7-2; CDR3 length: 16; J gene: TRBJ2-1; D gene: -; clone size: few; CDR3 DNA: TGTGCCAGCAGCCCGCAGGGGTTGATGATCGGGAATGAGCAGTTCTTC; CDR3 protein: CASSPQGLMIGNEQFF
V gene: TRBV6-2/TRBV6-3; CDR3 length: 14; J gene: TRBJ2-3; D gene: -; clone size: many; CDR3 DNA: TGTGCCAGCAGTGTTGCGGGATTCGCAGATACGCAGTATTTT; CDR3 protein: CASSVAGFADTQYF
V gene: TRBV20-1; CDR3 length: 14; J gene: TRBJ1-2; D gene: -; clone size: few; CDR3 DNA: TGCAGTGCTCTCATACCGGGAGCTAACTATGGCTACACCTTC; CDR3 protein: CSALIPGANYGYTF
V gene: TRBV20-1; CDR3 length: 13; J gene: TRBJ2-7; D gene: TRBD2; clone size: -; CDR3 DNA: TGCAGTCCCCGGCTAGCGGGAGTTCCCGAGCAGTACTTC; CDR3 protein: CSPRLAGVPEQYF
V gene: TRBV6-5; CDR3 length: 12; J gene: TRBJ2-3; D gene: -; clone size: -; CDR3 DNA: TGTGCCAGCAGACCGACAACAGATACGCAGTATTTT; CDR3 protein: CASRPTTDTQYF
V gene: TRBV12-3/TRBV12-4; CDR3 length: 13; J gene: TRBJ1-2; D gene: -; clone size: -; CDR3 DNA: TGTGCCAGCAGTGCCGTGGCCCGCTATGGCTACACCTTC; CDR3 protein: CASSAVARYGYTF
V gene: TRBV20-1; CDR3 length: 15; J gene: TRBJ2-3; D gene: -; clone size: -; CDR3 DNA: TGCAGTGCCAACGCGGGGCACGAGAAAACAGATACGCAGTATTTT; CDR3 protein: CSANAGHEKTDTQYF
V gene: TRBV4-1; CDR3 length: 13; J gene: TRBJ2-3; D gene: -; clone size: few; CDR3 DNA: TGCGCCAGCAGCCAAGAGGCGAGAGATACGCAGTATTTT; CDR3 protein: CASSQEARDTQYF
V gene: TRBV9; CDR3 length: 15; J gene: TRBJ2-1; D gene: TRBD2; clone size: few; CDR3 DNA: TGTGCCAGCAGCGAGACTAGCGGGAGGTCAAATGAGCAGTTCTTC; CDR3 protein: CASSETSGRSNEQFF
V gene: TRBV20-1; CDR3 length: 14; J gene: TRBJ2-1; D gene: TRBD1; clone size: few; CDR3 DNA: TGCAGTGCCCAGGACAGGGACCCGTACAATGAGCAGTTCTTC; CDR3 protein: CSAQDRDPYNEQFF
V gene: TRBV7-2; CDR3 length: 16; J gene: TRBJ2-1; D gene: TRBD2; clone size: -; CDR3 DNA: TGTGCCAGCAGCCCCCGGGGACTAGCGGGAGGGTATGAGCAGTTCTTC; CDR3 protein: CASSPRGLAGGYEQFF
V gene: TRBV6-5; CDR3 length: 14; J gene: TRBJ1-2; D gene: -; clone size: -; CDR3 DNA: TGTGCCAGCAGTCCTCGACAGACGTTGAATGGCTACACCTTC; CDR3 protein: CASSPRQTLNGYTF
V gene: TRBV7-9; CDR3 length: 13; J gene: TRBJ2-1; D gene: -; clone size: -; CDR3 DNA: TGTGCCAGCAGCTACATTGGGGGACTCGAGCAGTTCTTC; CDR3 protein: CASSYIGGLEQFF
V gene: TRBV2; CDR3 length: 17; J gene: TRBJ2-7; D gene: TRBD2; clone size: few; CDR3 DNA: TGTGCCAGCGGGAGGGCGGGAGTTTTCCCAAGCTCCTACGAGCAGTACTTC; CDR3 protein: CASGRAGVFPSSYEQYF
V gene: TRBV6-5; CDR3 length: 15; J gene: TRBJ2-6; D gene: -; clone size: -; CDR3 DNA: TGTGCCAGCAGTTACCGATTCCTGGGGGCCAACGTCCTGACTTTC; CDR3 protein: CASSYRFLGANVLTF
V gene: TRBV7-6; CDR3 length: 14; J gene: TRBJ2-3; D gene: -; clone size: few; CDR3 DNA: TGTGCCAGCAGCCCTTTTGGGCCGGGAGATACGCAGTATTTT; CDR3 protein: CASSPFGPGDTQYF
V gene: TRBV27; CDR3 length: 15; J gene: TRBJ1-1; D gene: -; clone size: once; CDR3 DNA: TGTGCCAGCAGTTTAGACCGGGGGGGGGTCACTGAAGCTTTCTTT; CDR3 protein: CASSLDRGGVTEAFF
V gene: TRBV28; CDR3 length: 14; J gene: TRBJ1-2; D gene: -; clone size: few; CDR3 DNA: TGTGCCCACTCGGAGGACTCCTTGGGCTATGGCTACACCTTC; CDR3 protein: CAHSEDSLGYGYTF
V gene: TRBV7-2; CDR3 length: 14; J gene: TRBJ1-2; D gene: -; clone size: -; CDR3 DNA: TGTGCCAGCAGCTTAGCGATGGGAAACTATGGCTACACCTTC; CDR3 protein: CASSLAMGNYGYTF
V gene: TRBV6-5; CDR3 length: 14; J gene: TRBJ1-1; D gene: -; clone size: many; CDR3 DNA: TGTGCCAGCGCTCGGTGGATGGGGAACACTGAAGCTTTCTTT; CDR3 protein: CASARWMGNTEAFF
V gene: TRBV11-2; CDR3 length: 15; J gene: TRBJ2-7; D gene: TRBD1; clone size: -; CDR3 DNA: TGTGCCAGCAGCTTAAGAGCAACAGGGGCGTACGAGCAGTACTTC; CDR3 protein: CASSLRATGAYEQYF
V gene: TRBV7-9; CDR3 length: 14; J gene: TRBJ1-1; D gene: TRBD1; clone size: -; CDR3 DNA: TGTGCCAGCAGCGTCTACAGGGGACCCACTGAAGCTTTCTTT; CDR3 protein: CASSVYRGPTEAFF
V gene: TRBV13; CDR3 length: 15; J gene: TRBJ1-2; D gene: -; clone size: -; CDR3 DNA: TGTGCCAGCAGCCTTGGGGCAGGACCTAACTATGGCTACACCTTC; CDR3 protein: CASSLGAGPNYGYTF
V gene: TRBV11-2; CDR3 length: 15; J gene: TRBJ1-5; D gene: -; clone size: few; CDR3 DNA: TGTGCCAGCAGCACCGGCGTGGTCGGCAATCAGCCCCAGCATTTT; CDR3 protein: CASSTGVVGNQPQHF
V gene: TRBV11-2; CDR3 length: 13; J gene: TRBJ1-1; D gene: -; clone size: -; CDR3 DNA: TGTGCCAGCAGCTTAGATCTAAGGACCGAAGCTTTCTTT; CDR3 protein: CASSLDLRTEAFF
V gene: TRBV20-1; CDR3 length: 14; J gene: TRBJ2-1; D gene: TRBD1; clone size: few; CDR3 DNA: TGCAGTGCTAGTGGACAGGAGTCCTACAATGAGCAGTTCTTC; CDR3 protein: CSASGQESYNEQFF
V gene: TRBV20-1; CDR3 length: 14; J gene: TRBJ1-5; D gene: -; clone size: few; CDR3 DNA: TGCAGTGCTGTAGATATCCGAGGGAATCAGCCCCAGCATTTT; CDR3 protein: CSAVDIRGNQPQHF
V gene: TRBV7-6; CDR3 length: 13; J gene: TRBJ2-1; D gene: -; clone size: few; CDR3 DNA: TGTGCCAGCAGCTTAAAGGCATCAAATGAGCAGTTCTTC; CDR3 protein: CASSLKASNEQFF
V gene: TRBV18; CDR3 length: 14; J gene: TRBJ1-2; D gene: -; clone size: few; CDR3 DNA: TGTGCCAGCTCACAGCTGGGACGGGCGGGCGGCTACACCTTC; CDR3 protein: CASSQLGRAGGYTF
V gene: TRBV5-1; CDR3 length: 14; J gene: TRBJ2-3; D gene: -; clone size: -; CDR3 DNA: TGCGCCAGCAGCCCTCTTGGTAGCCGTGATACGCAGTATTTT; CDR3 protein: CASSPLGSRDTQYF